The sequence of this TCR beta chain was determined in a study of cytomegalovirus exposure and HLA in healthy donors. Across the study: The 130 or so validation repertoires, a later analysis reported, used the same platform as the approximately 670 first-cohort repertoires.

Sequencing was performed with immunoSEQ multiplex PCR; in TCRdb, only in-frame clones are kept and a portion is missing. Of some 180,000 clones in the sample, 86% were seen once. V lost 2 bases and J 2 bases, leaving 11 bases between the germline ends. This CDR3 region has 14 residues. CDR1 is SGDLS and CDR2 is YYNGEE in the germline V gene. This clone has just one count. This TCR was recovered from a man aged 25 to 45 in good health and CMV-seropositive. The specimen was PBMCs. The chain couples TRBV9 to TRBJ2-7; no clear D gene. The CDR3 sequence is CASSVTTEPYEQYF. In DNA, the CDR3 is TGTGCCAGCAGCGTGACGACCGAGCCCTACGAGCAGTACTTC. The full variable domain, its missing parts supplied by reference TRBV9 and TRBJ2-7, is DSGVTQTPKHLITATGQRVTLRCSPRSGDLSVYWYQQSLDQGLQFLIQYYNGEERAKGNILERFSAQQFPDLHSELNLSSLELGDSALYFCASSVTTEPYEQYFGPGTRLTVT.